A selection of T cell receptor beta chains follows, all from one sample in a study of blood T cell repertoires in COVID-19. Sequencing used immunoSEQ multiplex PCR; TCRdb keeps in-frame clones, though not all of them. The top ten hold approximately 2% of the sample, which has a few hundred thousand clones, approximately 85% seen once. The specimen was PBMCs or T cells enriched from blood (not recorded which). All receptors derive from a woman in her fifties or sixties who had recovered from COVID-19. Both conserved end residues are part of each CDR3. D genes are given only for firm matches. Size is stated for part of the rows, as once, few or many counts, or as a class when the clone is expanded.

v_gene,abundance,j_gene,d_gene,CDR3aa,CDR3nt
TRBV5-1,NA,TRBJ1-6,TRBD1,CASSLGDRGSSPLHF,TGCGCCAGCAGCTTGGGGGACAGGGGGTCTTCACCCCTCCACTTT
TRBV28,NA,TRBJ1-5,NA,CASRLSEARSNQPQHF,TGTGCCAGCAGGCTCTCTGAGGCCCGTAGCAATCAGCCCCAGCATTTT
TRBV2,NA,TRBJ2-3,TRBD2,CASSESGRYTDTQYF,TGTGCCAGCAGTGAGAGCGGGAGATACACAGATACGCAGTATTTT
TRBV28,NA,TRBJ1-6,TRBD1,CASKTGTNSPLHF,TGTGCCAGTAAGACAGGGACGAATTCACCCCTCCACTTT
TRBV27,NA,TRBJ1-6,TRBD1,CASSLSLGQDSPLHF,TGTGCCAGCAGTTTATCCCTCGGACAGGATTCACCCCTCCACTTT
TRBV28,NA,TRBJ2-3,TRBD2,CASSLFFQRENFVRTDTQYF,TGTGCCAGCAGTTTATTTTTCCAGCGGGAGAATTTTGTGCGCACAGATACGCAGTATTTT
TRBV2,NA,TRBJ1-1,NA,CASIGQRDTEAFF,TGTGCCAGCATTGGACAGAGGGACACTGAAGCTTTCTTT
TRBV19,NA,TRBJ1-5,TRBD1,CASSLDRFFQPQHF,TGTGCCAGTAGTTTGGACAGGTTTTTTCAGCCCCAGCATTTT
TRBV5-1,NA,TRBJ2-5,TRBD1,CASSGGTGGYQETQYF,TGCGCCAGCAGCGGGGGGACAGGGGGATATCAAGAGACCCAGTACTTC
TRBV3-1/TRBV3-2,NA,TRBJ2-3,NA,CASSPSADTQYF,TGTGCCAGCAGCCCGTCTGCAGATACGCAGTATTTT
TRBV5-1,NA,TRBJ2-7,TRBD1,CASSQTGSHIGEQYF,TGCGCCAGCAGCCAGACAGGGTCCCACATTGGGGAGCAGTACTTC
TRBV11-3,NA,TRBJ2-1,NA,CASSSTSPRSNEQFF,TGTGCCAGCAGCTCCACTAGCCCCCGCTCCAATGAGCAGTTCTTC
TRBV4-1,NA,TRBJ1-4,NA,CASSQTATNEKLFF,TGCGCCAGCAGCCAGACAGCAACTAATGAAAAACTGTTTTTT
TRBV27,NA,TRBJ2-2,TRBD1,CASSSRTGATGELFF,TGTGCCAGCAGTTCGCGGACAGGGGCCACCGGGGAGCTGTTTTTT
TRBV5-1,NA,TRBJ2-3,TRBD2,CASTGLAGRDTQYF,TGCGCCAGCACCGGACTAGCGGGGCGAGATACGCAGTATTTT
TRBV15,many,TRBJ1-1,TRBD1,CATSRGYGTGDTEAFF,TGTGCCACCAGCAGGGGCTACGGGACAGGGGACACTGAAGCTTTCTTT
TRBV3-1/TRBV3-2,NA,TRBJ1-2,NA,CASSQAPRGSGYGYTF,TGTGCCAGCAGCCAAGCTCCTAGGGGGAGCGGCTATGGCTACACCTTC
TRBV28,NA,TRBJ1-2,NA,CASSSRGNYGYTF,TGTGCCAGCAGTTCAAGGGGGAACTATGGCTACACCTTC
TRBV6-5,NA,TRBJ1-2,NA,CASTKTGHLYGYTF,TGTGCCAGCACCAAGACAGGTCACCTCTATGGCTACACCTTC
TRBV28,NA,TRBJ2-7,TRBD2,CASSGREEQYF,TGTGCCAGCAGTGGGCGGGAGGAGCAGTACTTC
TRBV4-2,few,TRBJ2-1,TRBD1,CASSPGTGDIHEQFF,TGTGCCAGCAGCCCAGGGACAGGGGATATCCATGAGCAGTTCTTC
TRBV25-1,NA,TRBJ2-7,TRBD2,CASRRDYSYEQYF,TGTGCCAGCAGAAGGGACTATTCCTACGAGCAGTACTTC
TRBV5-6,NA,TRBJ1-2,NA,CASSTRQSYGYTF,TGTGCCAGCAGCACGCGACAGAGCTATGGCTACACCTTC
TRBV19,NA,TRBJ2-2,NA,CASSISLATELFF,TGTGCCAGTAGTATTTCTCTAGCGACGGAGCTGTTTTTT
TRBV4-2,NA,TRBJ1-5,NA,CASSQIKGGNRDHGQPQHF,TGTGCCAGCAGCCAAATTAAAGGTGGTAACAGGGACCACGGACAGCCCCAGCATTTT
TRBV28,NA,TRBJ2-7,TRBD1,CASSFQGETYEQYF,TGTGCCAGCAGTTTCCAGGGGGAGACCTACGAGCAGTACTTC
TRBV7-2,once,TRBJ2-1,NA,CASSLAGGPYNEQFF,TGTGCCAGCAGCTTAGCGGGAGGCCCTTACAATGAGCAGTTCTTC
TRBV5-6,many,TRBJ1-2,NA,CASSFLTGRPGYTF,TGTGCCAGCAGCTTTTTAACAGGGCGGCCGGGCTACACCTTC
TRBV11-2,NA,TRBJ1-1,NA,CASSRVPNTEAFF,TGTGCCAGCAGCCGTGTCCCGAACACTGAAGCTTTCTTT
TRBV19,NA,TRBJ1-4,NA,CASSSVGRGEKLFF,TGTGCCAGTAGTAGCGTGGGAAGGGGTGAAAAACTGTTTTTT
TRBV7-9,NA,TRBJ1-5,NA,CASSPTPNQPQHF,TGTGCCAGCAGCCCAACTCCCAATCAGCCCCAGCATTTT
TRBV9,NA,TRBJ2-7,NA,CASSVGRTADPYEQYF,TGTGCCAGCAGCGTAGGGAGAACGGCAGACCCCTACGAGCAGTACTTC
TRBV10-3,NA,TRBJ2-7,NA,CAISESGYEQYF,TGTGCCATCAGTGAGAGCGGGTACGAGCAGTACTTC
TRBV5-4,NA,TRBJ1-1,TRBD1,CASSTPTGPRNTEAFF,TGTGCCAGCAGCACTCCGACAGGGCCACGGAACACTGAAGCTTTCTTT
TRBV19,NA,TRBJ1-1,NA,CASSTHYGRENTEAFF,TGTGCCAGTAGTACCCACTACGGACGGGAGAACACTGAAGCTTTCTTT
TRBV28,NA,TRBJ1-5,NA,CASTRGGSNQPQHF,TGTGCCAGCACCCGCGGGGGAAGCAATCAGCCCCAGCATTTT
TRBV29-1,NA,TRBJ1-1,NA,CSVERPGVEAFF,TGCAGCGTTGAACGGCCCGGGGTCGAAGCTTTCTTT
TRBV5-4,few,TRBJ2-7,NA,CASSRSLQRSGPSYEQYF,TGTGCCAGCAGCCGAAGTCTACAGCGGTCCGGACCCTCCTACGAGCAGTACTTC
TRBV7-2,NA,TRBJ1-1,TRBD1,CASSERTGGENTEAFF,TGTGCCAGCAGCGAGCGGACAGGGGGCGAGAACACTGAAGCTTTCTTT
TRBV18,NA,TRBJ2-5,TRBD1,CASSPQTGVGETQYF,TGTGCCAGCTCACCACAAACAGGGGTGGGAGAGACCCAGTACTTC
TRBV7-9,NA,TRBJ2-3,TRBD2,CASSSLAGTTTGTDTQYF,TGTGCCAGCAGCTCTCTAGCGGGCACCACGACGGGGACAGATACGCAGTATTTT
TRBV11-1,NA,TRBJ2-3,NA,CASRTGPDTQYF,TGTGCCAGCAGGACTGGCCCAGATACGCAGTATTTT
TRBV5-1,NA,TRBJ2-1,TRBD2,CASSSQGTSGDNEQFF,TGCGCCAGCAGCTCGCAAGGGACTAGCGGAGACAATGAGCAGTTCTTC
TRBV29-1,NA,TRBJ1-3,TRBD1,CSVVGTEHSGNTIYF,TGCAGCGTTGTCGGGACAGAGCATTCTGGAAACACCATATATTTT
TRBV5-1,NA,TRBJ2-7,TRBD1,CASSLRQGATDEQYF,TGCGCCAGCAGCTTGCGGCAGGGGGCAACGGACGAGCAGTACTTC
TRBV10-3,NA,TRBJ1-1,NA,CAISGSGLRMVGEAFF,TGTGCCATCAGTGGCTCCGGCTTGAGGATGGTCGGTGAAGCTTTCTTT
TRBV10-3,NA,TRBJ1-2,NA,CAISGESKSYGYTF,TGTGCCATCAGTGGAGAATCCAAATCCTATGGCTACACCTTC
TRBV6-5,NA,TRBJ2-1,NA,CAVGAGVKPGEQFF,TGTGCGGTGGGGGCGGGAGTTAAACCCGGTGAGCAGTTCTTC
TRBV30,NA,TRBJ2-7,NA,CAWAGTHYEQYF,TGTGCCTGGGCCGGGACACACTACGAGCAGTACTTC
TRBV27,NA,TRBJ1-2,NA,CASSAGGRANYGYTF,TGTGCCAGCAGTGCCGGGGGTCGGGCTAACTATGGCTACACCTTC
TRBV2,NA,TRBJ1-3,NA,CASSTGSEGNTIYF,TGTGCCAGCAGCACAGGGTCCGAAGGAAACACCATATATTTT
TRBV2,few,TRBJ1-2,NA,CASSEIEALYGYTF,TGTGCCAGCAGTGAAATCGAGGCGCTCTATGGCTACACCTTC
TRBV28,NA,TRBJ1-4,NA,CASTSRNEKLFF,TGTGCCAGCACATCCAGAAATGAAAAACTGTTTTTT
TRBV29-1,NA,TRBJ1-1,NA,CSVDGQGGTEAFF,TGCAGCGTTGATGGGCAGGGCGGCACTGAAGCTTTCTTT
TRBV19,NA,TRBJ1-1,NA,CASRLTRANTEAFF,TGTGCCAGTAGACTCACCCGTGCAAACACTGAAGCTTTCTTT
TRBV11-1,once,TRBJ2-5,TRBD1,CASSFDRGRETQYF,TGTGCCAGCAGCTTCGACAGGGGGCGAGAGACCCAGTACTTC